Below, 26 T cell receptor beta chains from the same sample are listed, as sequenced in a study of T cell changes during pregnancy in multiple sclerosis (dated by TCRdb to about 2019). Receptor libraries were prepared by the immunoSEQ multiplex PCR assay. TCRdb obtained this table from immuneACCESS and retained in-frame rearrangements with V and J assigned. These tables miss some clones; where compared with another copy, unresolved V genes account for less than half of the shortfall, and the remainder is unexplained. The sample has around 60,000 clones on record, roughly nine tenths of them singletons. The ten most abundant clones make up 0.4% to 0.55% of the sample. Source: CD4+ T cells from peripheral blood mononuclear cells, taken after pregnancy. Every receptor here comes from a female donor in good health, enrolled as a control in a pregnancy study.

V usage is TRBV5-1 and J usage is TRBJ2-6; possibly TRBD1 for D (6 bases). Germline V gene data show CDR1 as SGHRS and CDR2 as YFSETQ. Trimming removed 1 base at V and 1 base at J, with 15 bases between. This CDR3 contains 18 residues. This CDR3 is CASSLSAGAPSGANVLTF. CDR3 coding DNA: TGCGCCAGCAGCTTGTCTGCAGGGGCGCCTTCTGGGGCCAACGTCCTGACTTTC.

The chain's CDR3 is CASSPLRGSSNVLTF. As DNA, the CDR3 is TGTGCCAGCAGCCCGCTCAGGGGTTCTTCCAACGTCCTGACTTTC. The V call is TRBV7-8, the J call TRBJ2-6, with D perhaps matching TRBD1 (6 bases). The CDR3 runs to 15 residues. V dropped 5 bases and J dropped 8 bases, with 16 bases sitting between them. Germline V CDR1 and CDR2: SGHVS, FQNEAQ.

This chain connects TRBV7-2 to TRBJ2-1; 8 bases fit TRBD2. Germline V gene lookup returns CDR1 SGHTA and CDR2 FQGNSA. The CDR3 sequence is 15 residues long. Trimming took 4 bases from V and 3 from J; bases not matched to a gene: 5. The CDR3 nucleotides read TGTGCCAGCAGCTCCAGCGGGGGTAACTACAATGAGCAGTTCTTC. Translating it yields CASSSSGGNYNEQFF.

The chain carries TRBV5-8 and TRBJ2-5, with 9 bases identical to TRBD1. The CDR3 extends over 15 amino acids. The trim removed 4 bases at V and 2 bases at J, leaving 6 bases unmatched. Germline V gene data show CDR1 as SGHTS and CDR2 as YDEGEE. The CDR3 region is CASSGGQGRQETQYF. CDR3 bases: TGTGCCAGCAGCGGGGGACAGGGTAGGCAAGAGACCCAGTACTTC.

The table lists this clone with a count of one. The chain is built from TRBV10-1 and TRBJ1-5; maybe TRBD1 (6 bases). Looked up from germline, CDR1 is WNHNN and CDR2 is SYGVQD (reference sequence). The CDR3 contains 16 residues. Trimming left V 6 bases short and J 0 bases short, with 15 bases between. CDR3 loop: CASREDSAHSNQPQHF. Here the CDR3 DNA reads TGCGCCAGCAGAGAGGACAGTGCCCATAGCAATCAGCCCCAGCATTTT.

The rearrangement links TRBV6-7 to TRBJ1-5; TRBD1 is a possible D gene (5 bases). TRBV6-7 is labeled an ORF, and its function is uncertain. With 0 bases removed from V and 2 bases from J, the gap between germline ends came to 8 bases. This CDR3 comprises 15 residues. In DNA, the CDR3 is TGTGCCAGCAGTTACTCATCCAGGGGCAATCAGCCCCAGCATTTT. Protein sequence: CASSYSSRGNQPQHF.

The CDR3 coding sequence is TGTGCCAGCAGGGCCGAGGGACAGTTAGATGAAGCTTTCTTT. This gives the protein CASRAEGQLDEAFF. The chain uses TRBV6-6 and TRBJ1-1; TRBD1 matches at 7 bases. Germline V CDR1 and CDR2: MNHNY, SVGAGI (reference sequence). The CDR3 extends over 14 amino acids. The J segment lost 7 bases and the V segment lost 6 bases, leaving 11 bases of the junction unmatched.

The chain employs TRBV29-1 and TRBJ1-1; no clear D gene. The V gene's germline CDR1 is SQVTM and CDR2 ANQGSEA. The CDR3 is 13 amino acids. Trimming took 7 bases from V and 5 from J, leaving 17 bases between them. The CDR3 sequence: CSASSSTGTEAFF. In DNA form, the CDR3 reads TGCAGCGCGTCTTCCTCGACGGGAACTGAAGCTTTCTTT.

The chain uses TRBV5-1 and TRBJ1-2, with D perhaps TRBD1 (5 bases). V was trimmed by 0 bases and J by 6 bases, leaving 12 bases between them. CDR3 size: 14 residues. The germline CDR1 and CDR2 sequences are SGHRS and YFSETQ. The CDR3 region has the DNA TGCGCCAGCAGCTTGGCCAGGGTTGTGGATGGCTACACCTTC. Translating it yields CASSLARVVDGYTF.

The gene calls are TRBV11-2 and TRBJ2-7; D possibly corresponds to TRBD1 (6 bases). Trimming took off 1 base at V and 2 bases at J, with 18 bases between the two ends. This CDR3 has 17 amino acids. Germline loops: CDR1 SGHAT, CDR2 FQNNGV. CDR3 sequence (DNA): TGTGCCAGCAGCTTAGGCATTACAGGGATCTCACCCTACGAGCAGTACTTC. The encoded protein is CASSLGITGISPYEQYF.

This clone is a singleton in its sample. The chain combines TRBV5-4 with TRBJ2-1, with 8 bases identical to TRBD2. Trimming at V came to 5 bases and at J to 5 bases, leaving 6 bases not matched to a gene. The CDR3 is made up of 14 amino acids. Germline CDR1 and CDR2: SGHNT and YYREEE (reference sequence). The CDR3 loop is CASSPGGADNEQFF. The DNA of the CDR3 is TGTGCCAGCAGTCCCGGGGGGGCCGACAATGAGCAGTTCTTC.

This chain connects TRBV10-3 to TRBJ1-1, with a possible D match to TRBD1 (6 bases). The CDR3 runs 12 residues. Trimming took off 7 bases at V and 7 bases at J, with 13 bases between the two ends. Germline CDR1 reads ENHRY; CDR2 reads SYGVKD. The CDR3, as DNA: TGTGCCATCAAAAAGGGGGATGGTGAAGCTTTCTTT. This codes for CAIKKGDGEAFF.

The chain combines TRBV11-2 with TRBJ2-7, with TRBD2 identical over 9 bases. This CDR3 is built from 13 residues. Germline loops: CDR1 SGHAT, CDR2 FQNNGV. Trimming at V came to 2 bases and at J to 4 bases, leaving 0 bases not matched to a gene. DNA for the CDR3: TGTGCCAGCAGCTTACTAGCGGGGTACGAGCAGTACTTC. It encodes CASSLLAGYEQYF.

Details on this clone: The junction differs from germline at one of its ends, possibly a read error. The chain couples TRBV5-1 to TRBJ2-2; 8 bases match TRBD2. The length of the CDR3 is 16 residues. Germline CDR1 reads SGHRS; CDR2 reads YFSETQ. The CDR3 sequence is CASRLAGPGNTGELFF. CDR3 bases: TGCGCCAGCCGCTTAGCGGGGCCAGGGAACACCGGGGAGCTGTTTTTT.

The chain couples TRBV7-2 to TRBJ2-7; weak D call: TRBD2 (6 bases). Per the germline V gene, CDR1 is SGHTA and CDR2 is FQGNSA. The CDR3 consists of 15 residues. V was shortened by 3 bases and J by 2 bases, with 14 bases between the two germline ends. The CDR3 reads CASSLGSGAAYEQYF. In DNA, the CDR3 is TGTGCCAGCAGCTTGGGTAGCGGCGCCGCCTACGAGCAGTACTTC.

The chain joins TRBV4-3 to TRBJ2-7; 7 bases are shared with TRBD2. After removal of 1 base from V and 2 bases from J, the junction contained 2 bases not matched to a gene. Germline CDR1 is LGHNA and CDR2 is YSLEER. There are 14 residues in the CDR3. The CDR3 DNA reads TGCGCCAGCAGCCAAGCTGCGGGGGCCTACGAGCAGTACTTC. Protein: CASSQAAGAYEQYF.

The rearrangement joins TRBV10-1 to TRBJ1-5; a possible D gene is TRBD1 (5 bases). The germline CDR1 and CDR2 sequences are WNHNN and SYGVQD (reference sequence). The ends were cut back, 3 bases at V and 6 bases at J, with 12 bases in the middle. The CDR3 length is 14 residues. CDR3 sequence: CASSDGAGGQPQHF. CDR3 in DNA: TGCGCCAGCAGTGACGGTGCCGGGGGTCAGCCCCAGCATTTT.

Here the CDR3 reads CASSFSGGDYGYTF. CDR3 nucleotide sequence: TGTGCCAGCAGTTTCTCAGGGGGCGACTATGGCTACACCTTC. The V and J genes are TRBV6-6 and TRBJ1-2; 8 positions agree with TRBD1. The CDR3 length is 14 residues. In germline, CDR1 is MNHNY, CDR2 SVGAGI (reference sequence). V shed 4 bases and J 3 bases; nucleotides not matched to a gene: 4.

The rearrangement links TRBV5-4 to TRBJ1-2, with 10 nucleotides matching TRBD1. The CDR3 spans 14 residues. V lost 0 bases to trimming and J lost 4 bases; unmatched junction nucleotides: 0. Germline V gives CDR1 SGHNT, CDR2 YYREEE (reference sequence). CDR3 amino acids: CASSLGQGAYGYTF. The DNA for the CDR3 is TGTGCCAGCAGCTTGGGACAGGGGGCCTATGGCTACACCTTC.

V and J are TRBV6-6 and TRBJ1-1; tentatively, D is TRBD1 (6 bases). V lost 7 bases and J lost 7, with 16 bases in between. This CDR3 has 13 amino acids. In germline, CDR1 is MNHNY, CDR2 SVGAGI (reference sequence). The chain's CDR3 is CASTTTGTHEAFF. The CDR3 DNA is TGTGCCAGCACCACAACCGGGACACATGAAGCTTTCTTT.

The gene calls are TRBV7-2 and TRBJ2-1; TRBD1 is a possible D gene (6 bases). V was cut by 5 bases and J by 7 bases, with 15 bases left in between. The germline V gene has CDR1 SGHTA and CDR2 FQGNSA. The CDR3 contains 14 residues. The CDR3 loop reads CASSLNRVGNEQFF. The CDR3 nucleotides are TGTGCCAGCAGCCTTAACAGGGTTGGTAATGAGCAGTTCTTC.

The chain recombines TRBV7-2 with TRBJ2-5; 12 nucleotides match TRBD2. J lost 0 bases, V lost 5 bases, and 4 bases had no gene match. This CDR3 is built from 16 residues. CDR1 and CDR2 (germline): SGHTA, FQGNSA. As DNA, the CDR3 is TGTGCCAGCAGCCGCCTAGCGGGGGGGAACCAAGAGACCCAGTACTTC. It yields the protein CASSRLAGGNQETQYF.

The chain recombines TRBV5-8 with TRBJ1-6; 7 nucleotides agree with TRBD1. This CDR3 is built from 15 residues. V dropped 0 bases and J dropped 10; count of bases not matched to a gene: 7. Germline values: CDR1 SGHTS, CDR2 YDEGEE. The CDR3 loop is CASSLGGQRDSPLHF. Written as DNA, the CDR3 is TGTGCCAGCAGCTTGGGGGGACAGAGGGACTCACCCCTCCACTTT. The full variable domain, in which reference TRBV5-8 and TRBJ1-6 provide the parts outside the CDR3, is EAGVTQSPTHLIKTRGQQATLRCSPISGHTSVYWYQQALGLGLQFLLWYDEGEERNRGNFPPRFSGRQFPNYSSELNVNALELEDSALYLCASSLGGQRDSPLHFGNGTRLTVT.

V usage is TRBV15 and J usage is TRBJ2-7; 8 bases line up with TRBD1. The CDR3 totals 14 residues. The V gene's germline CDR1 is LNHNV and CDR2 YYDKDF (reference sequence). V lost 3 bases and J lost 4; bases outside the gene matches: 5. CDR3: CATSRRQGAYEQYF. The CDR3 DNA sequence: TGTGCCACCAGCAGGCGTCAGGGGGCATACGAGCAGTACTTC.

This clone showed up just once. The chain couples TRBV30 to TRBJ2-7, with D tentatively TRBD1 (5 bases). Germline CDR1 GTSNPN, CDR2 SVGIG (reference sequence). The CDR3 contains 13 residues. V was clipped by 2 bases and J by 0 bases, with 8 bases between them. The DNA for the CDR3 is TGTGCCTGGAGTTCCGGACACTCCTACGAGCAGTACTTC. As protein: CAWSSGHSYEQYF.

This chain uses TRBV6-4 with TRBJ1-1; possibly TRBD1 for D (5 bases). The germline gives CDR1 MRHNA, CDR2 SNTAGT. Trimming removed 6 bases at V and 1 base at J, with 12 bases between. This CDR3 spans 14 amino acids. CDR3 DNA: TGTGCCAGCAGGTTAGGGGCAGGGAACACTGAAGCTTTCTTT. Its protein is CASRLGAGNTEAFF.